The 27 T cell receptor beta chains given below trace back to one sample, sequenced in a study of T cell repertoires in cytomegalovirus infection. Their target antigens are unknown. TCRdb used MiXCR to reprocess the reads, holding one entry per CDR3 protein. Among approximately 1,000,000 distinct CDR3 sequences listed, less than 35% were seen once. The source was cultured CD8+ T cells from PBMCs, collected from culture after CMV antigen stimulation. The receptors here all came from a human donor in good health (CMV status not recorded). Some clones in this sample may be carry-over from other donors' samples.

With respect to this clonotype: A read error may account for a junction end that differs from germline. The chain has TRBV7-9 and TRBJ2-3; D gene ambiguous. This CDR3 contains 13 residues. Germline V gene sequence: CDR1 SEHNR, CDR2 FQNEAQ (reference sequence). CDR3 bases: TGTACCAGCAGCTTATACGGAACAGATACGCAGTATTTT. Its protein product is CTSSLYGTDTQYF.

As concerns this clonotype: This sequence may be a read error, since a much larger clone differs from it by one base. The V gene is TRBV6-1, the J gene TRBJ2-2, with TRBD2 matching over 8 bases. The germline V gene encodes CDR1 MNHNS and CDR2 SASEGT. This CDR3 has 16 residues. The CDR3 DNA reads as TGTGCCAGCAGTTACACGGGGGGGCTAAACACCGGGGAGCTGTCTTTT. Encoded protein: CASSYTGGLNTGELSF.

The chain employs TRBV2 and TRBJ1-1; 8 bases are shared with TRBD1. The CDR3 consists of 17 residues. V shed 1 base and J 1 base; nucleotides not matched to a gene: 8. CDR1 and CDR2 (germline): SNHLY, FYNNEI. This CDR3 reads CASSEGSRGQPNTEAFF. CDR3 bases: TGTGCCAGCAGTGAAGGAAGCAGGGGGCAACCGAACACTGAAGCTTTCTTT. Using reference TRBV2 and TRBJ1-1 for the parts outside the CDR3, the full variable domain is EPEVTQTPSHQVTQMGQEVILRCVPISNHLYFYWYRQILGQKVEFLVSFYNNEISEKSEIFDDQFSVERPDGSNFTLKIRSTKLEDSAMYFCASSEGSRGQPNTEAFFGQGTRLTVV.

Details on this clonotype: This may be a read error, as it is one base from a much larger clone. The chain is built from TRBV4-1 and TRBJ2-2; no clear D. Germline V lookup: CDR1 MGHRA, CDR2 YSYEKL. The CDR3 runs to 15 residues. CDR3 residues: CASRQEDPFTGELFF. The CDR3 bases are TGCGCCAGCCGCCAAGAAGATCCGTTCACCGGGGAGCTGTTTTTT.

The CDR3 bases are TGTGCCAGCATGATCGAGGACACCGGAGTTGTCTACGAGCAGTACTTC. Amino acid sequence: CASMIEDTGVVYEQYF. This chain links TRBV6-1 with TRBJ2-7; D may be TRBD1 (5 bases). The CDR3 loop spans 16 amino acids. Per the germline V gene, CDR1 is MNHNS and CDR2 is SASEGT. Trimming removed 7 bases at V and 3 bases at J, with 22 bases between.

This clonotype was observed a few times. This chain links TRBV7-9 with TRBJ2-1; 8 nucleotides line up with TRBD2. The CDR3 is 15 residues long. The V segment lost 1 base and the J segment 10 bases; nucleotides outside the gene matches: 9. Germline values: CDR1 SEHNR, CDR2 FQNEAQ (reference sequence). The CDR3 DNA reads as TGTGCCAGCAGCTTAGGGACGGGGGGGCGGTGGGAGCAGTTCTTC. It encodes CASSLGTGGRWEQFF.

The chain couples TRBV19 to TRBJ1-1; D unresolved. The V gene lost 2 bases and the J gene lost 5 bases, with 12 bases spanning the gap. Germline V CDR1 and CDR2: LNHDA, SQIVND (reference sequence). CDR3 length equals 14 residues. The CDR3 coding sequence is TGTGCCAGTAGTATAAGTCTCGGAAGAACTGAAGCTTTCTTT. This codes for CASSISLGRTEAFF.

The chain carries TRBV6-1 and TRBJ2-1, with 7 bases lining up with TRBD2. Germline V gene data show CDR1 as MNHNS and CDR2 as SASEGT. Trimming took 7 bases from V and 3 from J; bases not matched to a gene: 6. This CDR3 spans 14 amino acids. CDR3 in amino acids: CASTPAGVYNEQFF. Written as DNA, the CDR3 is TGTGCCAGCACCCCTGCGGGGGTCTACAATGAGCAGTTCTTC.

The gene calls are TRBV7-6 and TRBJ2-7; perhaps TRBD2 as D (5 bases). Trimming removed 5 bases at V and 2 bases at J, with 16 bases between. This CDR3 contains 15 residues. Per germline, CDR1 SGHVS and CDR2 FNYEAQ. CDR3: CASSVDGVSAYEQYF. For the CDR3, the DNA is TGTGCCAGCAGCGTAGACGGGGTGTCTGCCTACGAGCAGTACTTC.

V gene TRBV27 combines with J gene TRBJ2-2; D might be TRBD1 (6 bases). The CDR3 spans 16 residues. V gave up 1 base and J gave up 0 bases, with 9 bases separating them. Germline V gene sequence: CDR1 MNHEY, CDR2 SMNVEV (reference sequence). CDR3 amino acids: CASSLFPGANTGELFF. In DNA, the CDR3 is TGTGCCAGCAGTTTATTCCCAGGGGCGAACACCGGGGAGCTGTTTTTT.

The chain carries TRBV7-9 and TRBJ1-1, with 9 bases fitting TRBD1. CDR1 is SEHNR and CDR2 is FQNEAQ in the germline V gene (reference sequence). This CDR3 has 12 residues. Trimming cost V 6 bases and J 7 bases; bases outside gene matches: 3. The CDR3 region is CASSRTGVEAFF. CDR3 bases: TGTGCCAGCAGTCGGACAGGGGTTGAAGCTTTCTTT.

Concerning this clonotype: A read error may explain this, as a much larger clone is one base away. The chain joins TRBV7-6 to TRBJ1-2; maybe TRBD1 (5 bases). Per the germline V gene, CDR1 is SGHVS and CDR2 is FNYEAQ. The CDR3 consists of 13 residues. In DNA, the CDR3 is TGTGCCAACAGCCCCGGGACCCTCTATGGCTACACCTTC. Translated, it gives CANSPGTLYGYTF. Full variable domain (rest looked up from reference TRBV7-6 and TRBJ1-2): GAGVSQSPRYKVTKRGQDVALRCDPISGHVSLYWYRQALGQGPEFLTYFNYEAQQDKSGLPNDRFSAERPEGSISTLTIQRTEQRDSAMYRCANSPGTLYGYTFGSGTRLTVV.

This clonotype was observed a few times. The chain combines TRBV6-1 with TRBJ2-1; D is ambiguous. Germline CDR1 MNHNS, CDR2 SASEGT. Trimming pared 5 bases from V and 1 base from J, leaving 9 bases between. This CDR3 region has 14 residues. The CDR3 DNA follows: TGTGCCAGCAGTCTGGCCACGTCCTACAATGAGCAGTTCTTC. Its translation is CASSLATSYNEQFF.

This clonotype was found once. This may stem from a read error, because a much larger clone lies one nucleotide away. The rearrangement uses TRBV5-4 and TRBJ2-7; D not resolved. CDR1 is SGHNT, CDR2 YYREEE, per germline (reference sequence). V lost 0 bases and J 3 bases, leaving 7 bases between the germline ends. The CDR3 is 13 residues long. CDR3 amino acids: CASSLDGYYEQYF. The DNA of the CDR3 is TGTGCCAGCAGCTTGGACGGATACTACGAGCAGTACTTC.

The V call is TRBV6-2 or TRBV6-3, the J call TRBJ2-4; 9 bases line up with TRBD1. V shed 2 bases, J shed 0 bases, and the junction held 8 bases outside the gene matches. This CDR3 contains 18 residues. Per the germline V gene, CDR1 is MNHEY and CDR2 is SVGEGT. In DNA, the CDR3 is TGTGCCAGCAGTTACACACTACAGGGGGCGCAAGCCAAAAACATTCAGTACTTC. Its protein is CASSYTLQGAQAKNIQYF.

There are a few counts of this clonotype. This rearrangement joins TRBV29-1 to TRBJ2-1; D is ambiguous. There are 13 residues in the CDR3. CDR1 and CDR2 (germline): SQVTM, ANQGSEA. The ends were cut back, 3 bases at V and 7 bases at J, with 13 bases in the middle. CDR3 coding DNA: TGCAGCGTTGATACCATGCTGGGGAATGAGCAGTTCTTC. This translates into CSVDTMLGNEQFF.

CDR3 region: CASRTTGLTDEQFF. As DNA, the CDR3 is TGTGCCAGCAGGACTACAGGGTTGACGGATGAGCAGTTCTTC. The V gene is TRBV12-3 or TRBV12-4, the J gene TRBJ2-1, with a tentative D call TRBD1 (6 bases). V shed 6 bases and J shed 8 bases, with 17 bases lying between them. The CDR3 extends over 14 amino acids.

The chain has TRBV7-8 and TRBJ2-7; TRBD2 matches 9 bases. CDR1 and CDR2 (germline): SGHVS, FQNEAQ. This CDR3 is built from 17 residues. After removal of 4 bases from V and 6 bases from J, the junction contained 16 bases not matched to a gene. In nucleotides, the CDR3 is TGTGCCAGCAGCTCCCTCGCTAGCGGGGCCCGGCCGGCCGAGCAGTACGTC. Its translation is CASSSLASGARPAEQYV.

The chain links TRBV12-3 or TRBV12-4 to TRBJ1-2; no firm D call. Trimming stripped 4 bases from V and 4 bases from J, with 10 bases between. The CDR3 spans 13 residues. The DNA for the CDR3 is TGTGCCAGCAGTTGGCGGGGAACCTATGGCTACACCTTC. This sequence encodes CASSWRGTYGYTF.

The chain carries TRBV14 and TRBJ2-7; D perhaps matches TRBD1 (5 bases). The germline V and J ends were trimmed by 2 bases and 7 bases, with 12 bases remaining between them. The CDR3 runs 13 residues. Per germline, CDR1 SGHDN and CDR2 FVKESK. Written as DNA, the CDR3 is TGTGCCAGCAGCCAACGACAGTTTCGGGAGCAGTACGTC. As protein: CASSQRQFREQYV.

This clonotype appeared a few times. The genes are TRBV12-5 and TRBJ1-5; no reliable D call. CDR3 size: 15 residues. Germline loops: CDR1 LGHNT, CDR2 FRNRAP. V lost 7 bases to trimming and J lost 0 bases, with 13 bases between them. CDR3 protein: CASALPPYSNQPQHF. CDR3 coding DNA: TGTGCTAGTGCCCTTCCCCCCTATAGCAATCAGCCCCAGCATTTT.

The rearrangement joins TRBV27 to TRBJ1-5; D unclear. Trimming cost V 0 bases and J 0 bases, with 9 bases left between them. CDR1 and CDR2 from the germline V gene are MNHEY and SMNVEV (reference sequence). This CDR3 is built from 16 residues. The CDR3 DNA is TGTGCCAGCAGTTTATCGAACAGTCATAGCAATCAGCCCCAGCATTTT. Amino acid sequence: CASSLSNSHSNQPQHF.

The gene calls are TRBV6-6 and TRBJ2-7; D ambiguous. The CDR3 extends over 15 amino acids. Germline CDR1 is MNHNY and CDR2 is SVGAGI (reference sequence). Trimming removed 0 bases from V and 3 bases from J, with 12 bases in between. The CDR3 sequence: CASSYSKRNGYEQYF. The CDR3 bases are TGTGCCAGCAGTTACTCGAAGCGAAACGGCTACGAGCAGTACTTC.

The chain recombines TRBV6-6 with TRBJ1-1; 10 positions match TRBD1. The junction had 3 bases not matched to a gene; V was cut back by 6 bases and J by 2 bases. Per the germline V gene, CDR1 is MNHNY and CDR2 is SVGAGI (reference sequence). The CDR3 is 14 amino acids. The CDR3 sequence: CASRRDRGNTEAFF. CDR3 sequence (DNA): TGTGCCAGCAGGAGGGACAGGGGAAACACTGAAGCTTTCTTT.

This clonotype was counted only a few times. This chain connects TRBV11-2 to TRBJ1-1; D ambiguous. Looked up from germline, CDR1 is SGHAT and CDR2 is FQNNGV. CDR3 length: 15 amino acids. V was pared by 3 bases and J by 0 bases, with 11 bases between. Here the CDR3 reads CASSFRAVMNTEAFF. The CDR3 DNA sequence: TGTGCCAGCAGCTTTAGGGCAGTCATGAACACTGAAGCTTTCTTT.

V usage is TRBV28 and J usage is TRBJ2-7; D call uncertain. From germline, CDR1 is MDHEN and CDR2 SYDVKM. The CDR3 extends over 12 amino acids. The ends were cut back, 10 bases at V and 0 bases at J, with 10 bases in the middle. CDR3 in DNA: TGTGCCACCGTAGACACCTCCTACGAGCAGTACGTC. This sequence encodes CATVDTSYEQYV.

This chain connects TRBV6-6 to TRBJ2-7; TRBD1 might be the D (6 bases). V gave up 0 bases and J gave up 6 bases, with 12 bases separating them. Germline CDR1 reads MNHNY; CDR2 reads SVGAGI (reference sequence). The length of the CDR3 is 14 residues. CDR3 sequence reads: CASSYSSGAGEQYV. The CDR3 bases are TGTGCCAGCAGTTACTCATCAGGGGCTGGCGAGCAGTACGTC.